Each of the 13 T cell receptor beta chains below was sequenced from the same sample in a study of blood T cells in healthy people across ages (dated by TCRdb to the mid-2010s). The library was produced with 5' RACE. The sample was run on an Illumina HiSeq 2500. A second PCR of about 7 to 12 cycles was run with a J-beta primer mix and a sample-barcoded 5' primer. The public reads were reanalyzed by TCRdb: fastp trimming at Q25, MiXCR alignment, in-frame beta chains only. Rows matching on CDR3 protein sequence are summarized as one entry with the most common DNA and genes. The sample table shows over 950,000 distinct CDR3 sequences, and around two fifths are seen once. The ten largest make up around 12% of the sample. The sample taken for sequencing was blood. These receptors all stem from a young man in good health.

The chain has TRBV30 and TRBJ1-1; TRBD1 is a possible D gene (6 bases). The CDR3 spans 14 residues. Trimming shortened V by 0 bases and J by 5 bases, and 13 bases separated the two germline ends. Germline CDR1 reads GTSNPN; CDR2 reads SVGIG (reference sequence). In DNA form, the CDR3 reads TGTGCCTGGAGTGTCCCGGGGGCTGGGACTGAAGCTTTCTTT. Translating gives CAWSVPGAGTEAFF.

The V and J genes are TRBV28 and TRBJ1-6, with 9 bases matching TRBD1. CDR1 is MDHEN, CDR2 SYDVKM, per germline. This CDR3 comprises 17 residues. The ends lost 5 bases at V and 10 bases at J; junction bases unmatched: 15. The CDR3 is CASSIYSRDRVLSPLHF. CDR3 nucleotide sequence: TGTGCCAGCAGTATTTACAGCCGGGACAGGGTTTTGTCACCCCTCCACTTT.

The V call is TRBV27, the J call TRBJ2-6, with D perhaps TRBD1 (6 bases). CDR1 and CDR2 (germline): MNHEY, SMNVEV (reference sequence). The CDR3 has 17 amino acids. The ends were cut back, 2 bases at V and 4 bases at J, with 15 bases in the middle. The CDR3 DNA sequence: TGTGCCAGCAGTTTAACTTCCCAGGGGAGAGGGGCCAACGTCCTGACTTTC. Residues: CASSLTSQGRGANVLTF.

To note about this clonotype: At one end, the junction sequence differs from germline, possibly due to a read error. The chain links TRBV5-5 to TRBJ1-2; TRBD1 aligns across 7 bases. This CDR3 region has 18 residues. The germline CDR1 and CDR2 sequences are SGHKS and YYEKEE (reference sequence). CDR3 coding DNA: TGCGCCAGCAGCTTGACTGCTAGTTGGGCAGGGGGAGAAGATGGCTGCACCTTC. Amino acids: CASSLTASWAGGEDGCTF.

The rearrangement links TRBV12-3 or TRBV12-4 to TRBJ1-2; the match to TRBD1 covers 7 bases. The CDR3 has 14 residues. After removal of 6 bases from V and 8 bases from J, the junction contained 12 bases not matched to a gene. The CDR3 sequence: CASSADRDTAGYTF. The CDR3 DNA is TGTGCCAGCAGCGCCGACAGGGACACTGCGGGCTACACCTTC.

The chain employs TRBV14 and TRBJ1-4, with a possible D match to TRBD1 (6 bases). Germline CDR1 and CDR2: SGHDN and FVKESK. Trimming cost V 3 bases and J 3 bases, with 8 bases left between them. CDR3 length: 14 residues. The CDR3 region is CASSQYRANEKLFF. The CDR3 bases are TGTGCCAGCAGCCAGTACAGGGCTAATGAAAAACTGTTTTTT.

The rearrangement joins TRBV20-1 to TRBJ1-3; D gene uncertain. Per germline, CDR1 DFQATT and CDR2 SNEGSKA (reference sequence). The CDR3 extends over 12 amino acids. The V and J ends lost 5 bases and 4 bases respectively, with 9 bases between them. Written as DNA, the CDR3 is TGCAGTGCTGAAAGGCCCGGAAACACCATATATTTT. Translating it yields CSAERPGNTIYF.

This clonotype appeared a few times. The chain has TRBV4-1 and TRBJ2-5; maybe TRBD2 (6 bases). Deletions cut 2 bases from V and 11 bases from J, with 36 bases between. The CDR3 is 20 residues long. CDR1 is MGHRA and CDR2 is YSYEKL in the germline V gene. This chain's CDR3 is CASSQLPRGIDSASYNEQYF. The CDR3 DNA reads TGCGCCAGCAGCCAACTACCGCGGGGCATCGACTCAGCAAGCTACAATGAGCAGTACTTC.

The chain uses TRBV12-3 or TRBV12-4 and TRBJ2-1; D unresolved. The J call is uncertain, as TRBJ2-7 better fits the DNA end. The CDR3 length is 13 residues. Here the CDR3 reads CASSGVVGNEQYF. The CDR3 DNA sequence: TGTGCCAGCAGCGGCGTAGTAGGCAATGAGCAGTACTTC.

The chain joins TRBV20-1 to TRBJ2-1; 15 nucleotides match TRBD2. Germline V gene sequence: CDR1 DFQATT, CDR2 SNEGSKA (reference sequence). The trim removed 2 bases at V and 0 bases at J, leaving 2 bases unmatched. CDR3 length: 17 amino acids. In nucleotides, the CDR3 is TGCAGTGCTAGACGGACTAGCGGGAGGGCCTCCTACAATGAGCAGTTCTTC. It codes for CSARRTSGRASYNEQFF.

This chain joins TRBV12-3 or TRBV12-4 and TRBJ2-7, with a weak D call TRBD2 (6 bases). CDR3 size: 14 residues. V dropped 5 bases and J dropped 5 bases, with 16 bases sitting between them. CDR3: CASSPGLSVNEQYF. The CDR3 region has the DNA TGTGCCAGCAGTCCCGGACTATCAGTCAACGAGCAGTACTTC.

The table lists this clonotype with a count of one. A read error may produce the germline difference seen at one junction end. In DNA form, the CDR3 reads TGTGCCGGCAGCTTTTCGGTGAGCACCGGGGAGCTGTTTTTT. Encoded protein: CAGSFSVSTGELFF. The chain employs TRBV11-1 and TRBJ2-2; no definite D call. Germline V lookup: CDR1 SGHAT, CDR2 FQDESV (reference sequence). This CDR3 contains 14 residues.

The genes are TRBV5-1 and TRBJ2-7, with 8 bases aligning to TRBD1. Germline CDR1 SGHRS, CDR2 YFSETQ. The trim removed 4 bases at V and 4 bases at J, leaving 7 bases unmatched. The CDR3 length is 14 residues. This chain's CDR3 is CASSPTDRAYEQYF. CDR3 sequence (DNA): TGCGCCAGCAGCCCGACGGACAGGGCATACGAGCAGTACTTC.